Listed here are 32 T cell receptor beta chains from one sample, sequenced in a study of T cell changes during pregnancy in multiple sclerosis. Clones were sequenced by immunoSEQ multiplex PCR, and TCRdb holds only the in-frame ones, with some missing. The sample has roughly 41,000 clones, 90% seen once. The sequencing here drew on CD8+ T cells from peripheral blood mononuclear cells, taken in the third trimester of pregnancy. The receptors come from a female donor with multiple sclerosis, enrolled in a pregnancy study.

This chain joins TRBV13 and TRBJ1-6; 7 bases agree with TRBD1. The CDR3 contains 15 residues. V dropped 0 bases and J dropped 7; count of bases not matched to a gene: 3. Germline V CDR1 and CDR2: PRHDT, FYEKMQ (reference sequence). The CDR3 DNA is TGTGCCAGCAGCTTAGGGACAGGGTTAAATTCACCCCTCCACTTT. This sequence encodes CASSLGTGLNSPLHF.

This sequence joins TRBV29-1 and TRBJ2-2; 7 positions agree with TRBD2. This CDR3 is 14 amino acids long. Germline V gene lookup returns CDR1 SQVTM and CDR2 ANQGSEA. The V gene end was trimmed by 6 bases and the J gene end by 0 bases; junction bases not matched to a gene: 4. DNA for the CDR3: TGCAGCGTCCCTAGCGGCTCGAACACCGGGGAGCTGTTTTTT. Translated, it gives CSVPSGSNTGELFF.

V usage is TRBV7-9 and J usage is TRBJ2-5, with 7 bases lining up with TRBD2. Germline V gene lookup returns CDR1 SEHNR and CDR2 FQNEAQ (reference sequence). V was pared by 4 bases and J by 4 bases, with 9 bases of the junction left unmatched. CDR3 length equals 15 residues. The CDR3 nucleotides read TGTGCCAGCAGCTCACGAATTATAGCGGGAGAGACCCAGTACTTC. The encoded protein is CASSSRIIAGETQYF. Based on the CDR3 plus reference TRBV7-9 and TRBJ2-5, the full variable domain is DTGVSQNPRHKITKRGQNVTFRCDPISEHNRLYWYRQTLGQGPEFLTYFQNEAQLEKSRLLSDRFSAERPKGSFSTLEIQRTEQGDSAMYLCASSSRIIAGETQYFGPGTRLLVL.

The CDR3 nucleotides are TGTGCCAGCAGTGGCGGGGAGGAGACCCAGTACTTC. Amino acids: CASSGGEETQYF. The V call is TRBV27, the J call TRBJ2-5; weak D call: TRBD2 (6 bases). V lost 5 bases and J 5 bases, leaving 9 bases between the germline ends. The CDR3 runs to 12 residues. The germline V gene has CDR1 MNHEY and CDR2 SMNVEV (reference sequence).

Ten or more counts support this clone. This rearrangement joins TRBV6-4 to TRBJ2-1, with TRBD2 identical over 13 bases. The CDR3 loop spans 14 amino acids. V gave up 4 bases and J gave up 6 bases; unmatched junction bases: 0. Germline V gives CDR1 MRHNA, CDR2 SNTAGT. CDR3: CASSGTSGSNEQFF. The DNA for the CDR3 is TGTGCCAGCAGTGGGACTAGCGGGAGCAATGAGCAGTTCTTC.

Comments on this clone: The sample holds other DNA sequences that translate to the same CDR3. CDR3 protein: CASSPTGSYEQYF. CDR3 DNA: TGTGCCAGCAGCCCGACAGGGTCATACGAGCAGTACTTC. The chain joins TRBV7-9 to TRBJ2-7, with TRBD1 matching 7 bases. V shed 5 bases and J 4 bases; nucleotides not matched to a gene: 5. CDR3 length: 13 amino acids. Per germline, CDR1 SEHNR and CDR2 FQNEAQ (reference sequence).

The rearrangement joins TRBV9 to TRBJ1-3, with D possibly matching TRBD1 (6 bases). Trimming shortened V by 0 bases and J by 0 bases, and 7 bases separated the two germline ends. The CDR3 has 15 residues. The germline gives CDR1 SGDLS, CDR2 YYNGEE. Here the CDR3 reads CASSVGRGSGNTIYF. CDR3 nucleotide sequence: TGTGCCAGCAGCGTAGGCAGGGGCTCTGGAAACACCATATATTTT.

The chain carries TRBV5-1 and TRBJ2-7, with 7 bases identical to TRBD1. J lost 3 bases, V lost 0 bases, and 3 bases had no gene match. This CDR3 is built from 14 residues. CDR1 is SGHRS and CDR2 is YFSETQ in the germline V gene. Here the CDR3 reads CASSLDRGYYEQYF. The CDR3 DNA sequence: TGCGCCAGCAGCTTGGACAGGGGATACTACGAGCAGTACTTC.

CDR3: CSAADRAGLNTEAFF. CDR3 nucleotides: TGCAGCGCCGCAGACAGGGCCGGGCTGAACACTGAAGCTTTCTTT. The chain has TRBV29-1 and TRBJ1-1, with 7 bases aligning to TRBD1. The germline V gene encodes CDR1 SQVTM and CDR2 ANQGSEA. The V segment lost 7 bases and the J segment 0 bases; nucleotides outside the gene matches: 11. This CDR3 is built from 15 residues.

The V call is TRBV5-1, the J call TRBJ1-5; TRBD1 is a possible D gene (5 bases). The CDR3 is made up of 14 amino acids. Per germline, CDR1 SGHRS and CDR2 YFSETQ. Trimming removed 0 bases from V and 7 bases from J, with 11 bases in between. The CDR3 protein is CASSLAGAGQPQHF. In nucleotides, the CDR3 is TGCGCCAGCAGCTTGGCTGGGGCTGGGCAGCCCCAGCATTTT.

The V call is TRBV7-9, the J call TRBJ2-7, with D possibly TRBD1 on 5 matching bases. CDR1 SEHNR and CDR2 FQNEAQ come from the germline V gene (reference sequence). V was clipped by 0 bases and J by 2 bases, with 17 bases between them. This CDR3 region has 17 residues. CDR3 sequence reads: CASSLAGQGPATYEQYF. For the CDR3, the DNA is TGTGCCAGCAGCTTAGCAGGCCAGGGCCCCGCCACCTACGAGCAGTACTTC.

The V and J genes are TRBV13 and TRBJ1-1; D remains ambiguous. Trimming removed 1 base from V and 8 bases from J, with 5 bases in between. The CDR3 is 11 amino acids. The germline CDR1 and CDR2 sequences are PRHDT and FYEKMQ (reference sequence). The CDR3 sequence is CASSLEQEAFF. CDR3 nucleotide sequence: TGTGCCAGCAGCTTAGAACAGGAAGCTTTCTTT.

This chain uses TRBV6-1 with TRBJ1-6; 8 positions match TRBD1. Losses at the gene ends were 6 bases for V and 9 bases for J; bases not matched to a gene: 4. This CDR3 has 13 residues. From germline, CDR1 is MNHNS and CDR2 SASEGT. CDR3 sequence: CASSQGASSPLHF. CDR3 nucleotide sequence: TGTGCCAGCAGCCAGGGGGCGAGTTCACCCCTCCACTTT.

This chain connects TRBV7-9 to TRBJ1-6; TRBD1 matches at 9 bases. This CDR3 is 14 amino acids long. V trimming: 6 bases; J trimming: 5 bases; junction bases outside the gene matches: 2. Germline assignment: CDR1 SEHNR and CDR2 FQNEAQ (reference sequence). In DNA form, the CDR3 reads TGTGCCAGCAGATGGACAGGGGATAATTCACCCCTCCACTTT. It is translated as CASRWTGDNSPLHF.

This rearrangement joins TRBV27 to TRBJ2-1; 10 positions agree with TRBD2. Germline V lookup: CDR1 MNHEY, CDR2 SMNVEV (reference sequence). CDR3 length: 14 amino acids. The V segment lost 5 bases and the J segment 7 bases; nucleotides outside the gene matches: 5. The chain's CDR3 is CASSQREGYNEQFF. For the CDR3, the DNA is TGTGCCAGCAGTCAGCGGGAGGGGTATAATGAGCAGTTCTTC.

This clone has more than one count but fewer than ten. The chain has TRBV19 and TRBJ2-2; tentative D call: TRBD2 (6 bases). The CDR3 contains 14 residues. The V and J ends lost 10 bases and 7 bases respectively, with 19 bases between them. The germline gives CDR1 LNHDA, CDR2 SQIVND (reference sequence). CDR3 nucleotide sequence: TGTGCCACCCACGACTATCGGGAGAGCGGGGAGCTGTTTTTT. Translation gives CATHDYRESGELFF.

V usage is TRBV6-5 and J usage is TRBJ1-1; a possible D gene is TRBD1 (6 bases). V was clipped by 7 bases and J by 7 bases, with 10 bases between them. Germline CDR1 reads MNHEY; CDR2 reads SVGAGI. The CDR3 is made up of 11 amino acids. The CDR3 DNA follows: TGTGCCAGCACCTCAGGGGTTGAAGCTTTCTTT. Its translation is CASTSGVEAFF.

The chain links TRBV4-1 to TRBJ1-1, with TRBD1 as a possible D gene (5 bases). Trimming removed 4 bases at V and 6 bases at J, with 15 bases between. Germline V gene sequence: CDR1 MGHRA, CDR2 YSYEKL. The CDR3 sequence is 14 residues long. The CDR3 spells CASSLAPGGPEAFF. The CDR3 DNA sequence: TGCGCCAGCAGCCTTGCGCCCGGGGGACCTGAAGCTTTCTTT.

With respect to this clone: The same CDR3 is also encoded by other DNA sequences in this sample. The chain uses TRBV2 and TRBJ1-1, with D unclear. V shed 6 bases and J shed 6 bases, with 23 bases lying between them. The CDR3 has 16 residues. In germline, CDR1 is SNHLY, CDR2 FYNNEI. CDR3 DNA sequence: TGTGCCAGCAGGACTACAAGTTCGGGTCTTCACCCTGAAGCTTTCTTT. Protein product: CASRTTSSGLHPEAFF.

The V call is TRBV5-5, the J call TRBJ1-6; D is ambiguous. The V and J ends lost 1 base and 8 bases respectively, with 7 bases between them. Germline values: CDR1 SGHKS, CDR2 YYEKEE (reference sequence). CDR3 length: 13 residues. CDR3 in amino acids: CASSLLTDSPLHF. DNA of the CDR3: TGTGCCAGCAGCTTGCTAACCGATTCACCCCTCCACTTT.

The chain joins TRBV6-5 to TRBJ2-3, with a possible D match to TRBD2 (5 bases). The CDR3 sequence is 14 residues long. CDR1 and CDR2 from the germline V gene are MNHEY and SVGAGI. V was shortened by 0 bases and J by 6 bases, with 10 bases between the two germline ends. CDR3 sequence (DNA): TGTGCCAGCAGTTACTCGGAGGAGGCTGATACGCAGTATTTT. It encodes CASSYSEEADTQYF.

This chain joins TRBV18 and TRBJ2-7; 7 bases are a match to TRBD1. The CDR3 is 13 amino acids. Germline CDR1 and CDR2: KGHSH and LQKENI. V shed 6 bases, J shed 2 bases, and the junction held 4 bases outside the gene matches. DNA of the CDR3: TGTGCCAGCTCCCCGGGACAGACCTACGAGCAGTACTTC. Its translation is CASSPGQTYEQYF.

This clone was counted once. The genes are TRBV9 and TRBJ2-7; 11 positions agree with TRBD1. V shed 0 bases and J 4 bases; nucleotides not matched to a gene: 3. CDR3 size: 15 residues. The germline V gene has CDR1 SGDLS and CDR2 YYNGEE. DNA for the CDR3: TGTGCCAGCAGCGTAGGGACAGGGGGCTTATACGAGCAGTACTTC. Translation: CASSVGTGGLYEQYF.

This clone was observed once. The chain links TRBV27 to TRBJ2-5; D is perhaps TRBD2 (6 bases). The CDR3 runs to 15 residues. The V and J ends lost 6 bases and 2 bases respectively, with 16 bases between them. Germline CDR1 is MNHEY and CDR2 is SMNVEV (reference sequence). CDR3 DNA: TGTGCCAGCAGCCGAATCCCGGGGGAACAAGAGACCCAGTACTTC. Its protein is CASSRIPGEQETQYF.

The chain carries TRBV4-3 and TRBJ1-5; D is unresolved. Germline CDR1 LGHNA, CDR2 YSLEER. Trimming cost V 2 bases and J 6 bases, with 11 bases left between them. The CDR3 totals 14 residues. The CDR3 DNA reads TGCGCCAGCAGCCAATTTTCTACGAGTCAGCCCCAGCATTTT. This gives the protein CASSQFSTSQPQHF.

This clone turned up a few times. The chain uses TRBV30 and TRBJ1-1; 11 bases are a match to TRBD1. The CDR3 extends over 13 amino acids. Looked up from germline, CDR1 is GTSNPN and CDR2 is SVGIG (reference sequence). V was clipped by 2 bases and J by 6 bases; unmatched bases: 2. The CDR3 bases are TGTGCCTGGAGTTGGGGACAGGGGGCTGAAGCTTTCTTT. Translating gives CAWSWGQGAEAFF.

The rearrangement joins TRBV4-3 to TRBJ2-2, with D possibly TRBD2 on 6 matching bases. The germline gives CDR1 LGHNA, CDR2 YSLEER. V lost 0 bases and J lost 4, with 12 bases in between. This CDR3 has 16 residues. The CDR3 sequence is CASSQDSKTSTGELFF. The CDR3 DNA sequence: TGCGCCAGCAGCCAAGATTCTAAGACTAGCACCGGGGAGCTGTTTTTT.

This clone appeared once. The gene calls are TRBV5-4 and TRBJ1-2, with a possible D match to TRBD1 (5 bases). There are 16 residues in the CDR3. Trimming pared 0 bases from V and 7 bases from J, leaving 19 bases between. Germline V lookup: CDR1 SGHNT, CDR2 YYREEE (reference sequence). CDR3 DNA: TGTGCCAGCAGCTTGGCCCTTATCGCGGGGGACTCTGGCTACACCTTC. It translates to CASSLALIAGDSGYTF.

This chain uses TRBV5-1 with TRBJ2-7; 8 bases fit TRBD1. V shed 2 bases and J 2 bases; nucleotides not matched to a gene: 3. The CDR3 spans 14 residues. The germline gives CDR1 SGHRS, CDR2 YFSETQ. CDR3 nucleotide sequence: TGCGCCAGCAGCTTCGGGACAGGAGCCTACGAGCAGTACTTC. Translating it yields CASSFGTGAYEQYF.

The V gene is TRBV7-6, the J gene TRBJ2-5, with D unclear. Germline assignment: CDR1 SGHVS and CDR2 FNYEAQ. Trimming shortened V by 1 base and J by 3 bases, and 6 bases separated the two germline ends. This CDR3 is built from 13 residues. CDR3 coding DNA: TGTGCCAGCAGCTTAGAGCCGGAAGAGACCCAGTACTTC. Amino acid sequence: CASSLEPEETQYF.

The chain is built from TRBV28 and TRBJ2-3; 12 positions agree with TRBD2. The ends lost 5 bases at V and 5 bases at J; junction bases unmatched: 8. The germline V gene encodes CDR1 MDHEN and CDR2 SYDVKM. The CDR3 is 16 amino acids. The CDR3 sequence: CASSPLAGGPGDTQYF. In nucleotides, the CDR3 is TGTGCCAGCAGTCCCCTAGCGGGAGGGCCGGGAGATACGCAGTATTTT.

This clone has only one observation. The chain employs TRBV6-1 and TRBJ1-3, with a weak D call TRBD1 (6 bases). The CDR3 spans 15 residues. Trimming cost V 7 bases and J 1 base, with 14 bases left between them. Germline lookup yields CDR1 MNHNS and CDR2 SASEGT. CDR3 sequence (DNA): TGTGCCAGCAATACAGGGTATTATTCTGGAAACACCATATATTTT. Translating gives CASNTGYYSGNTIYF.